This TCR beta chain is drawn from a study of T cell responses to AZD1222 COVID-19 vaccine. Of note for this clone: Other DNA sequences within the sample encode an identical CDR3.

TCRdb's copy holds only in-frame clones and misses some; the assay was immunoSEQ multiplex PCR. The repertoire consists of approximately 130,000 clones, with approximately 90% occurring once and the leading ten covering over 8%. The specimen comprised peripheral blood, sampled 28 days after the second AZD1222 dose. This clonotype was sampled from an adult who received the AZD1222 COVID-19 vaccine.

CDR3 coding DNA: TGTGCCAGCTCACCAAGGACGGGAGCTGGAAACACCATATATTTT. This gives the protein CASSPRTGAGNTIYF. The gene calls are TRBV18 and TRBJ1-3; D is undetermined. The germline V and J ends were trimmed by 2 bases and 2 bases, with 10 bases remaining between them. Germline CDR1 KGHSH, CDR2 LQKENI. This CDR3 has 15 amino acids.